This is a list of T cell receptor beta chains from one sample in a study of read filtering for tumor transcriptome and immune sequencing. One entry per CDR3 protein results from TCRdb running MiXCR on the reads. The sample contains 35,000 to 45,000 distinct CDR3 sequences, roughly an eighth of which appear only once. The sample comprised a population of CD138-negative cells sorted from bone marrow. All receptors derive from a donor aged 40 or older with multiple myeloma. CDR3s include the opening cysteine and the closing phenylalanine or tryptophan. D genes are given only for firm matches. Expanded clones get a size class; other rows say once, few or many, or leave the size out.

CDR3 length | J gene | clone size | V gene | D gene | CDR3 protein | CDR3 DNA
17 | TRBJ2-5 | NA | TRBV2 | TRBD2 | CASSGLAGGRPQETQYF | TGTGCCAGCAGTGGTCTAGCGGGAGGGCGACCCCAAGAGACCCAGTACTTC
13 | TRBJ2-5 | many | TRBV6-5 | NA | CASSYRSQETQYF | TGTGCCAGCAGTTATAGGAGTCAAGAGACCCAGTACTTC
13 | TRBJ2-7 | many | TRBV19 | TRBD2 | CASSLAGSDEQYF | TGTGCCAGTAGTCTAGCGGGATCGGACGAGCAGTACTTC
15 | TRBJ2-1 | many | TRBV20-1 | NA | CSARGLLSSYNEQFF | TGCAGTGCTAGGGGACTCTTAAGCTCCTACAATGAGCAGTTCTTC
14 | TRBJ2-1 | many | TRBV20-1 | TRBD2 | CSALARLAGNEQFF | TGCAGTGCTTTGGCTAGACTAGCGGGAAATGAGCAGTTCTTC
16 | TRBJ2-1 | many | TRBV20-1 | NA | CSARDGGRSSYNEQFF | TGCAGTGCTAGAGACGGAGGGAGGAGCTCCTACAATGAGCAGTTCTTC
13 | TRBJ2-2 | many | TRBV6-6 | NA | CASSSSNTGELFF | TGTGCCAGCAGTAGCTCGAACACCGGGGAGCTGTTTTTT
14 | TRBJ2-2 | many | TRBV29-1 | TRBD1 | CSVEPGQDTGELFF | TGCAGCGTGGAACCGGGACAGGACACCGGGGAGCTGTTTTTT
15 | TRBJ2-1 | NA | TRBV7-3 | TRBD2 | CASSLGASGGGEQFF | TGTGCCAGCAGCTTGGGGGCTAGCGGGGGCGGTGAGCAGTTCTTC
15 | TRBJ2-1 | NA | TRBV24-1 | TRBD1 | CATSDRGSSYNEQFF | TGTGCCACCTCCGACAGGGGCAGCTCCTACAATGAGCAGTTCTTC
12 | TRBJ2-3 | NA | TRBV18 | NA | CASSPNQDTQYF | TGTGCCAGCTCACCCAACCAAGATACGCAGTATTTT
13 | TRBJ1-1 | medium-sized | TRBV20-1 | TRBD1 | CSARGGMNTEAFF | TGCAGTGCGCGAGGGGGCATGAACACTGAAGCTTTCTTT
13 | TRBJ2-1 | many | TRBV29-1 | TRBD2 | CSGSGSSYNEQFF | TGCAGCGGTAGCGGGAGCTCCTACAATGAGCAGTTCTTC
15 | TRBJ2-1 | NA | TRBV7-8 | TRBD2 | CASSLGAGGPYEQFF | TGTGCCAGCAGCTTAGGGGCGGGAGGGCCCTACGAGCAGTTCTTC
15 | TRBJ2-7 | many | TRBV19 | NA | CASSTIQGYPYEQYF | TGTGCCAGTAGTACCATCCAGGGCTATCCCTACGAGCAGTACTTC
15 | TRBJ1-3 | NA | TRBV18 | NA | CASSPPITERNTIYF | TGTGCCAGCTCACCACCGATCACGGAAAGAAACACCATATATTTT
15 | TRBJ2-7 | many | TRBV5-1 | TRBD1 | CASSFGTGGINEQYF | TGCGCCAGCAGCTTCGGGACAGGGGGTATCAACGAGCAGTACTTC
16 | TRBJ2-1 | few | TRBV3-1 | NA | CASSRYQGGAYNGQFF | TGTGCCAGCAGCAGATATCAGGGGGGCGCCTACAATGGGCAGTTCTTC
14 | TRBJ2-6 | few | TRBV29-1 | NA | CSVAQGSGANVLTF | TGCAGCGTTGCCCAGGGCTCTGGGGCCAACGTCCTGACTTTC
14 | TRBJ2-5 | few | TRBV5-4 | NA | CASSTGRTQETQYF | TGTGCCAGCAGCACCGGACGGACTCAAGAGACCCAGTACTTC
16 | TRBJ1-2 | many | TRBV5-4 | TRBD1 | CASSLVGTGTFYGYTF | TGTGCCAGCAGCTTGGTAGGGACAGGAACCTTCTATGGCTACACCTTC
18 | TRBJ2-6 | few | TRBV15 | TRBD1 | CATSRDRGQPSGANVLTF | TGTGCCACCAGCAGAGATCGGGGACAGCCGTCTGGGGCCAACGTCCTGACTTTC
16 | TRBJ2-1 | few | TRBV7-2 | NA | CASSLDKVGTYNEQFF | TGTGCCAGCAGCTTAGATAAGGTCGGGACCTACAATGAGCAGTTCTTC
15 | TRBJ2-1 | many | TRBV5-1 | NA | CASSPEGIRANEQFF | TGCGCCAGCAGCCCCGAAGGGATCCGGGCGAATGAGCAGTTCTTC
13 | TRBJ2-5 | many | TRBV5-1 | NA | CASSLTGVGTQYF | TGCGCCAGCAGCTTGACCGGGGTTGGGACCCAGTACTTC
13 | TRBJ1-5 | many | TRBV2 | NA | CASSLDSNQPQHF | TGTGCCAGCAGTCTCGATAGCAATCAGCCCCAGCATTTT
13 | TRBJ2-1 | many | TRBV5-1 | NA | CASNFVGGPEQFF | TGCGCCAGCAACTTCGTGGGCGGCCCCGAGCAGTTCTTC
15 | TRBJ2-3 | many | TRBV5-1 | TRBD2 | CASSLGAGEGDTQYF | TGCGCCAGCAGCCTAGGGGCGGGAGAAGGAGATACGCAGTATTTT
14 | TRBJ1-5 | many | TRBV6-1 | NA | CASRNRVGHQPQHF | TGTGCCAGCCGAAACAGGGTCGGGCACCAGCCCCAGCATTTT
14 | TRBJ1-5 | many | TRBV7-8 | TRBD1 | CASSLETGRQPQHF | TGTGCCAGCAGCTTAGAGACAGGGAGGCAGCCCCAGCATTTT
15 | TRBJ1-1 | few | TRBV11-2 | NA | CASSQEQGWSTEAFF | TGTGCCAGCAGCCAAGAACAGGGTTGGAGCACTGAAGCTTTCTTT
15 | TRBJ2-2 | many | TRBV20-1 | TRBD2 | CSARNSGGSDGELFF | TGCAGTGCTAGAAATAGCGGGGGATCCGACGGGGAGCTGTTTTTT
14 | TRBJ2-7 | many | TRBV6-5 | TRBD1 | CASSAGTGPYEQYF | TGTGCCAGCAGCGCCGGGACAGGGCCCTACGAGCAGTACTTC
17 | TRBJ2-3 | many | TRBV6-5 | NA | CASSSDFRTSLTDTQYF | TGTGCCAGCAGTTCCGATTTCCGCACTAGCCTCACAGATACGCAGTATTTT
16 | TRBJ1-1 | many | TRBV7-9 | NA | CASSSRPLDENTEAFF | TGTGCCAGCAGTTCCCGACCGTTGGACGAGAACACTGAAGCTTTCTTT
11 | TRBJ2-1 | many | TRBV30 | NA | CAWYFYNEQFF | TGTGCCTGGTACTTCTACAATGAGCAGTTCTTC
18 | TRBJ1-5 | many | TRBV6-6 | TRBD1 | CASSYTRKTGTGDQPQHF | TGTGCCAGCAGTTACACGAGGAAAACCGGGACAGGGGATCAGCCCCAGCATTTT
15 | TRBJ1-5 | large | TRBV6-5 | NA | CASSERWAGNQPQHF | TGTGCCAGCAGTGAAAGGTGGGCAGGGAATCAGCCCCAGCATTTT
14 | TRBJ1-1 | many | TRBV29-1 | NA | CSARGIGLNTEAFF | TGCAGCGCTCGCGGGATTGGATTGAACACTGAAGCTTTCTTT
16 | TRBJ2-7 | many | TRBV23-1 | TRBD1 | CASSPPGQGLAYEQYF | TGCGCCAGCAGTCCTCCGGGACAGGGGCTGGCCTACGAGCAGTACTTC
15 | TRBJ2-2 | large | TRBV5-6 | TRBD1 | CASSTGQGNTGELFF | TGCGCCAGCAGTACGGGACAGGGAAACACCGGGGAGCTGTTTTTT
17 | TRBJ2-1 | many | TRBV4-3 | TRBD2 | CASSPSSGSTSYNEQFF | TGCGCCAGCAGCCCCTCTAGCGGGAGTACTTCCTACAATGAGCAGTTCTTC
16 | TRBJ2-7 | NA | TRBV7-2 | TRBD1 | CASSFRDRGGGYEQYF | TGTGCCAGCAGCTTCCGGGACAGGGGTGGAGGCTACGAGCAGTACTTC
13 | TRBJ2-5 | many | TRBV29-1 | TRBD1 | CSASAGGLETQYF | TGCAGTGCAAGCGCAGGGGGCTTGGAGACCCAGTACTTC
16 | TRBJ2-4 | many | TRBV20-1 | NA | CSARDSGSAAKNIQYF | TGCAGTGCTAGAGATTCCGGGAGTGCGGCCAAAAACATTCAGTACTTC
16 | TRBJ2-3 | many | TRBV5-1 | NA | CASSLQGGTGEDTQYF | TGCGCCAGCAGCTTGCAGGGTGGAACCGGCGAGGATACGCAGTATTTT
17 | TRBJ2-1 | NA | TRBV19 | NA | CASSIRRTVSSCNEQFF | TGTGCCAGTAGTATTCGAAGGACAGTCAGCTCCTGCAATGAGCAGTTCTTC
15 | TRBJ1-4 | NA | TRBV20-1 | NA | CSARDRAESNEKLFF | TGCAGTGCTAGAGACCGAGCAGAAAGTAATGAAAAACTGTTTTTT
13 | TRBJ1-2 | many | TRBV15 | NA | CATSRDSSYGYTF | TGTGCCACCAGCAGGGACTCTTCCTATGGCTACACCTTC